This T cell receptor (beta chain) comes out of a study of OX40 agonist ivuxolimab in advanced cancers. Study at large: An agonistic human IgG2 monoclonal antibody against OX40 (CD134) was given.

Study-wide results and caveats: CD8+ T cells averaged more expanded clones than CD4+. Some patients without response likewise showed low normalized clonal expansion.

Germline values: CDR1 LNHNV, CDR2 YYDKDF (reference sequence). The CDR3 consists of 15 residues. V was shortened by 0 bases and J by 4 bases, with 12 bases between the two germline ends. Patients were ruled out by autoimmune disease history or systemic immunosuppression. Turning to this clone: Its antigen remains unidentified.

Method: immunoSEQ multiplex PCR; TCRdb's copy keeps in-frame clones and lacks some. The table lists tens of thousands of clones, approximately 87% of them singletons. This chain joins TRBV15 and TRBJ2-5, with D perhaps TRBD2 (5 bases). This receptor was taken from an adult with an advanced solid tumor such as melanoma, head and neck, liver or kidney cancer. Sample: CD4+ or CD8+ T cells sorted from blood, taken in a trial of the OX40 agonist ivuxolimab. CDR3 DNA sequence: TGTGCCACCAGCAGAGATCGGGGAGACTCAGAGACCCAGTACTTC. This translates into CATSRDRGDSETQYF.